The clone carrying this TCR beta chain was recorded at least ten times. What it binds is unknown. This specimen belongs to a study of T cells in Graves' hyperthyroidism and ophthalmopathy. Study at large: Specimen type is peripheral blood, collected at initial diagnosis prior to any treatment.

Each person with ophthalmopathy scored at least 3 on the Clinical Activity Score, reached NOSPECS grade 4 or higher, and had been ill under 3 months. Patients with uncontrolled infections, other autoimmune diseases, pregnancy or lactation were excluded. Regarding the study as a whole: Most clonotypes expanded in thyroid above 0.001 were likewise present in blood.

From RNA transcripts, TCR beta CDR3 regions were amplified. When the TCR CDR3 underwent first-round RT-PCR, the HTBI primer set was used. TCRdb recomputed calls from the multiplex PCR reads with MiXCR, one row per CDR3 protein. The top ten clones hold 15% to 20% of a sample with 500,000 or so distinct CDR3 sequences, about 15% of them seen once. The sequenced sample was blood. The receptor was derived from a woman aged 18-29 years with Graves' ophthalmopathy.

CDR3 DNA sequence: TGTGCCAGCAGCTTGGGGGGGGGCTCTAGCAATCAGCCCCAGCATTTT. It codes for CASSLGGGSSNQPQHF. The genes are TRBV5-8 and TRBJ1-5; perhaps TRBD1 as D (6 bases). The CDR3 spans 16 residues. Deletions cut 0 bases from V and 0 bases from J, with 10 bases between. CDR1 and CDR2 from the germline V gene are SGHTS and YDEGEE.